Listed below are T cell receptor beta chains from one sample, sequenced in a study of graft-versus-host responses after intestinal transplantation. These receptors have no identified antigens. The method was immunoSEQ multiplex PCR; TCRdb's version includes in-frame clones alone and lacks a portion of them. The table records around 100,000 clones, roughly 87% of them present only once. Sequencing used unstimulated CD4+ T cells sorted from spleen or lymph node cells, obtained before transplant. The source is a human donor who was the organ donor for an intestinal transplant. Both conserved end residues are part of each CDR3. Each record gives: CDR3 length, clone size, J gene, V gene, D gene, CDR3 DNA, CDR3 protein. The D gene is left open where the match is weak. A clone size is listed for some rows: how often the clone was seen (once, few, many), or a class if it is expanded.

length: 14
size: -
J: TRBJ1-5
V: TRBV10-3
D: -
DNA: TGTGCCATCAGTGAGTCAGGGGGCAATCAGCCCCAGCATTTT
CDR3: CAISESGGNQPQHF

length: 12
size: -
J: TRBJ2-1
V: TRBV5-1
D: -
DNA: TGCGCCAGCTTGAGCAGCTACAATGAGCAGTTCTTC
CDR3: CASLSSYNEQFF

length: 14
size: -
J: TRBJ2-7
V: TRBV6-5
D: TRBD1
DNA: TGTGCCAGCAGTTCAAGGGGGCTTAGCCACGAGCAGTACTTC
CDR3: CASSSRGLSHEQYF

length: 16
size: -
J: TRBJ2-2
V: TRBV11-3
D: TRBD1
DNA: TGTGCCAGCAGCTTAGGGACAGGGACAATCGCCGGGGAGCTGTTTTTT
CDR3: CASSLGTGTIAGELFF

length: 15
size: -
J: TRBJ2-7
V: TRBV10-2
D: TRBD2
DNA: TGCGCCAGCACCTCGACTAGCGGGGGGTCCTACGAGCAGTACTTC
CDR3: CASTSTSGGSYEQYF

length: 12
size: few
J: TRBJ1-2
V: TRBV4-2
D: -
DNA: TGTGCCAGCAGCCAAGACGGCTATGGCTACACCTTC
CDR3: CASSQDGYGYTF

length: 15
size: -
J: TRBJ2-3
V: TRBV10-3
D: -
DNA: TGTGCCATCAGTGAGGGGTATGGGAGCACAGATACGCAGTATTTT
CDR3: CAISEGYGSTDTQYF

length: 13
size: -
J: TRBJ2-2
V: TRBV28
D: TRBD2
DNA: TGTGCCGTCATGATAGCGGGGACCGGGGAGCTGTTTTTT
CDR3: CAVMIAGTGELFF

length: 14
size: -
J: TRBJ1-4
V: TRBV2
D: -
DNA: TGTGCCAGCTTGGGAAGGGCGCTTAATGAAAAACTGTTTTTT
CDR3: CASLGRALNEKLFF

length: 16
size: -
J: TRBJ2-5
V: TRBV28
D: -
DNA: TGTGCCAGCAGTTTCGCCGCAGGGGTCAAAGTAGAGACCCAGTACTTC
CDR3: CASSFAAGVKVETQYF

length: 12
size: -
J: TRBJ1-2
V: TRBV7-8
D: -
DNA: TGTGCCAGCAGCTTCGTCAGGGGTGGCTACACCTTC
CDR3: CASSFVRGGYTF

length: 16
size: few
J: TRBJ2-7
V: TRBV28
D: -
DNA: TGTGCCAGCAGTTCCCTGCAGGGGATGCTCTCCTACGAGCAGTACTTC
CDR3: CASSSLQGMLSYEQYF

length: 15
size: -
J: TRBJ1-2
V: TRBV28
D: -
DNA: TGTGCCAGCCAACCCGGGACTCTACCTAACTATGGCTACACCTTC
CDR3: CASQPGTLPNYGYTF

length: 14
size: -
J: TRBJ2-4
V: TRBV29-1
D: TRBD2
DNA: TGCAGCGTTGGCACTAGCGGGGGGGGGAACATTCAGTACTTC
CDR3: CSVGTSGGGNIQYF

length: 16
size: -
J: TRBJ2-1
V: TRBV4-1
D: TRBD2
DNA: TGCGCCAGCAGCCTTTCAGCGGGGATCTCCTACAATGAGCAGTTCTTC
CDR3: CASSLSAGISYNEQFF

length: 14
size: -
J: TRBJ1-2
V: TRBV6-1
D: -
DNA: TGTGCCAGCAGTGAACGGGGGCGCGTCTATGGCTACACCTTC
CDR3: CASSERGRVYGYTF

length: 14
size: -
J: TRBJ2-2
V: TRBV30
D: -
DNA: TGTGCCTGGAGTGTACTGAAAGGGACCGGGGAGCTGTTTTTT
CDR3: CAWSVLKGTGELFF

length: 13
size: -
J: TRBJ2-1
V: TRBV29-1
D: TRBD1
DNA: TGCAGCGCCGGGACAGGGTACCATAATGAGCAGTTCTTC
CDR3: CSAGTGYHNEQFF

length: 14
size: -
J: TRBJ2-7
V: TRBV18
D: -
DNA: TGTGCCAGCTCACCACCACCGGGGCGGTACGAGCAGTACTTC
CDR3: CASSPPPGRYEQYF

length: 13
size: once
J: TRBJ1-2
V: TRBV28
D: -
DNA: TGTGCCAGCCGACCCGGGGGAGGCTATGGCTACACCTTC
CDR3: CASRPGGGYGYTF

length: 18
size: -
J: TRBJ2-3
V: TRBV5-4
D: -
DNA: TGTGCCAGCAGCTCTGGCGCGGGCTTTAGGGCTAGCACAGATACGCAGTATTTT
CDR3: CASSSGAGFRASTDTQYF

length: 13
size: -
J: TRBJ1-1
V: TRBV6-1
D: -
DNA: TGTGCCAGCATCGCCGTCACAAACACTGAAGCTTTCTTT
CDR3: CASIAVTNTEAFF

length: 15
size: -
J: TRBJ2-2
V: TRBV5-4
D: TRBD1
DNA: TGTGCCAGCAGTCCAGGGGGCAGGATCACCGGGGAGCTGTTTTTT
CDR3: CASSPGGRITGELFF

length: 15
size: -
J: TRBJ2-3
V: TRBV27
D: -
DNA: TGTGCCAGCAGTTTTGGTGCAGGGTCATCAGATACGCAGTATTTT
CDR3: CASSFGAGSSDTQYF

length: 18
size: -
J: TRBJ2-6
V: TRBV7-2
D: TRBD2
DNA: TGTGCCAGCAGCTTAGTAGCGGGGTTATCCTTCGGGGCCAACGTCCTGACTTTC
CDR3: CASSLVAGLSFGANVLTF

length: 16
size: -
J: TRBJ1-5
V: TRBV5-6
D: TRBD1
DNA: TGTGCCAGCAGCTGGGGAGGGGGCGCAGGGGGCCAGCCCCAGCATTTT
CDR3: CASSWGGGAGGQPQHF

length: 15
size: -
J: TRBJ1-1
V: TRBV5-1
D: -
DNA: TGCGCCAGCAGCCTGAGGTGGGAGGTTGGCACTGAAGCTTTCTTT
CDR3: CASSLRWEVGTEAFF

length: 11
size: -
J: TRBJ1-3
V: TRBV28
D: -
DNA: TGTGCCAGCAGTTTGAAACACACCATATATTTT
CDR3: CASSLKHTIYF

length: 12
size: -
J: TRBJ2-1
V: TRBV30
D: -
DNA: TGTGCTTTAGAGAGAGGGCCGGGGCAACAGTTCTTC
CDR3: CALERGPGQQFF

length: 14
size: -
J: TRBJ1-5
V: TRBV30
D: TRBD1
DNA: TGTGCCTGGAGTACGACAGGGGTTGTGCAGCCCCAGCATTTT
CDR3: CAWSTTGVVQPQHF

length: 13
size: -
J: TRBJ1-2
V: TRBV7-3
D: -
DNA: TGTGCCAGCAGCTTAGATGGGCGGTATGGCTACACCTTC
CDR3: CASSLDGRYGYTF

length: 15
size: once
J: TRBJ2-3
V: TRBV4-1
D: TRBD1
DNA: TGCGCCAGCCACGCGGGGGACAGGGGCACAGATACGCAGTATTTT
CDR3: CASHAGDRGTDTQYF

length: 16
size: -
J: TRBJ1-2
V: TRBV5-4
D: -
DNA: TGTGCCAGCAGCTTGGGGGGTCAGGGTCTTAACTATGGCTACACCTTC
CDR3: CASSLGGQGLNYGYTF

length: 13
size: few
J: TRBJ1-2
V: TRBV18
D: -
DNA: TGTGCCAGCTCACCACAAGGGGACTATGGCTACACCTTC
CDR3: CASSPQGDYGYTF

length: 17
size: -
J: TRBJ1-1
V: TRBV5-1
D: TRBD1
DNA: TGCGCCAGCAGCTTGTACCAGGGGGGGGCATTGACCACTGAAGCTTTCTTT
CDR3: CASSLYQGGALTTEAFF

length: 19
size: -
J: TRBJ2-3
V: TRBV4-1
D: TRBD1
DNA: TGCGCCAGCAGCCAACGACTTAGTAACCTACAGGGGGCCTCAGATACGCAGTATTTT
CDR3: CASSQRLSNLQGASDTQYF

length: 17
size: -
J: TRBJ2-3
V: TRBV28
D: TRBD2
DNA: TGTGCCAGCAGTTTCCAGGCGGGGGGGCTTGGCACAGATACGCAGTATTTT
CDR3: CASSFQAGGLGTDTQYF

length: 16
size: -
J: TRBJ2-1
V: TRBV6-1
D: TRBD2
DNA: TGTGCCAGCAGTGACCGCGGGGGACCGTCCTACAATGAGCAGTTCTTC
CDR3: CASSDRGGPSYNEQFF

length: 16
size: -
J: TRBJ1-4
V: TRBV6-5
D: -
DNA: TGTGCCAGCAGTTACTCGCGGCAGGGGCGTAATGAAAAACTGTTTTTT
CDR3: CASSYSRQGRNEKLFF

length: 15
size: -
J: TRBJ1-5
V: TRBV19
D: -
DNA: TGTGCCAGTACTAGCGACAGAGTCCTACATCAGCCCCAGCATTTT
CDR3: CASTSDRVLHQPQHF

length: 14
size: -
J: TRBJ1-6
V: TRBV6-5
D: -
DNA: TGTGCCAGCAGGGCGACAGCCATTAATTCACCCCTCCACTTT
CDR3: CASRATAINSPLHF

length: 14
size: few
J: TRBJ2-7
V: TRBV15
D: -
DNA: TGTGCCACCAGCAGAGGAGGGAGGGGGTACGAGCAGTACTTC
CDR3: CATSRGGRGYEQYF

length: 15
size: -
J: TRBJ1-5
V: TRBV28
D: -
DNA: TGTGCCAGCAGCTTTATGTCAGGGGCGAGTCAGCCCCAGCATTTT
CDR3: CASSFMSGASQPQHF

length: 14
size: -
J: TRBJ1-2
V: TRBV11-2
D: -
DNA: TGTGCCAGCAGCTTAGGCAGGGATAGGTATGGCTACACCTTC
CDR3: CASSLGRDRYGYTF

length: 16
size: -
J: TRBJ1-2
V: TRBV27
D: -
DNA: TGTGCCAGCACCCGATGGCCCGAGGGGCCTTCCTATGGCTACACCTTC
CDR3: CASTRWPEGPSYGYTF

length: 13
size: -
J: TRBJ2-3
V: TRBV4-1
D: -
DNA: TGCGCCAGCAGCCCTCCTAGCACAGATACGCAGTATTTT
CDR3: CASSPPSTDTQYF

length: 12
size: -
J: TRBJ1-2
V: TRBV6-5
D: TRBD1
DNA: TGTGCCACCAGACAGGGACTCTATGGCTACACCTTC
CDR3: CATRQGLYGYTF

length: 16
size: -
J: TRBJ1-2
V: TRBV19
D: TRBD1
DNA: TGTGCCAGTAGTATACCGGGACAGGGAAGGAATTATGGCTACACCTTC
CDR3: CASSIPGQGRNYGYTF

length: 14
size: -
J: TRBJ1-6
V: TRBV4-2
D: -
DNA: TGTGCCAGCAGCCTCAACAGGGATAATTCACCCCTCCACTTT
CDR3: CASSLNRDNSPLHF

length: 14
size: -
J: TRBJ2-3
V: TRBV14
D: -
DNA: TGTGCCAGCAGCCAAGGAGGTACAGGAGATACGCAGTATTTT
CDR3: CASSQGGTGDTQYF

length: 17
size: -
J: TRBJ1-1
V: TRBV18
D: -
DNA: TGTGCCAGCTCACCACCGCCAAAGGGGACTAGGAACACTGAAGCTTTCTTT
CDR3: CASSPPPKGTRNTEAFF

length: 15
size: -
J: TRBJ2-7
V: TRBV30
D: -
DNA: TGTGCCTGGAGTGGCCGGGGGGCGATGGCATTGGAGCAGTACTTC
CDR3: CAWSGRGAMALEQYF

length: 14
size: -
J: TRBJ2-7
V: TRBV19
D: -
DNA: TGTGCCAGTAGTATCCTGGCAGGGGACAACGAGCAGTACTTC
CDR3: CASSILAGDNEQYF

length: 17
size: -
J: TRBJ1-2
V: TRBV10-3
D: -
DNA: TGTGCCATCAGGAGAGGTGAAGGGCTCAGCTACTACTATGGCTACACCTTC
CDR3: CAIRRGEGLSYYYGYTF

length: 15
size: -
J: TRBJ2-7
V: TRBV5-1
D: -
DNA: TGCGCCAGCAGCCTCACGGACAGACCGTATTACGAGCAGTACTTC
CDR3: CASSLTDRPYYEQYF

length: 18
size: -
J: TRBJ2-3
V: TRBV14
D: TRBD2
DNA: TGTGCCAGCAGCCAAGGAGGGAGCGGGGGCATATTCACAGATACGCAGTATTTT
CDR3: CASSQGGSGGIFTDTQYF

length: 16
size: -
J: TRBJ1-5
V: TRBV4-2
D: -
DNA: TGTGCCAGCAGCCAAGATCACGTGGAGGGCAATCAGCCCCAGCATTTT
CDR3: CASSQDHVEGNQPQHF

length: 14
size: -
J: TRBJ2-1
V: TRBV19
D: TRBD1
DNA: TGTGCCAGTAATCTTAGGGACAGGGACAATGAGCAGTTCTTC
CDR3: CASNLRDRDNEQFF

length: 15
size: -
J: TRBJ1-6
V: TRBV27
D: -
DNA: TGTGCCAGCAGACCGCTGAGGGGCTTGAATTCACCCCTCCACTTT
CDR3: CASRPLRGLNSPLHF

length: 15
size: once
J: TRBJ2-5
V: TRBV18
D: -
DNA: TGTGCCAGCTCACGCACAGGGTATGAGGGAGAGACCCAGTACTTC
CDR3: CASSRTGYEGETQYF